This T cell receptor beta chain originates from a study of cytomegalovirus exposure and HLA in healthy donors. Overall study findings and caveats: The availability of immune exposure information extended only to CMV serostatus.

CDR3 length: 14 residues. The V segment lost 3 bases and the J segment 6 bases; nucleotides outside the gene matches: 4. Germline CDR1 reads SGHTA; CDR2 reads FQGNSA. PCR employed 60 Vbeta and 13 Jbeta primers. TCRdb's table, derived via immunoSEQ multiplex PCR, lists solely in-frame clones and lacks some. This sample carries around 170,000 clones, about 65% of them seen once, and the ten largest clones take about 1.6%. On this clone itself: The antigen is not known.

The chain joins TRBV7-2 to TRBJ2-1; TRBD2 agrees at 8 bases. The sequence was collected from a girl between 10 and 17 years old in good health and CMV-seronegative. The sequenced sample consisted of PBMCs. The CDR3 protein is CASSLGGTSNEQFF. In DNA form, the CDR3 reads TGTGCCAGCAGCTTGGGGGGGACTAGCAATGAGCAGTTCTTC.